This paragraph covers one T cell receptor beta chain sequence. Its antigen is as yet unknown. The sample comes from a study of shared clonotypes between healthy human individuals. Study-wide points: Sequencing of the sorted subsets was shown by rarefaction to be incomplete despite large depth. Donor scarcity curtailed the genetic and exposure-history diversity represented herein.

Assay used: immunoSEQ multiplex PCR; TCRdb lists only in-frame clones, some missing. The sample includes about 870,000 clones, approximately 92% of them seen just once. As defined, naive CD8 cells were CD45RO-negative and positively selected for CCR7, with terminally differentiated effector memory CD45RA+ cells excluded. Deletions cut 2 bases from V and 3 bases from J, with 10 bases between. The CDR3 is 13 amino acids. Germline V lookup: CDR1 GTSNPN, CDR2 SVGIG (reference sequence). The V and J genes are TRBV30 and TRBJ1-2, with D maybe TRBD1 (5 bases). The sample taken for sequencing was naive CD8+ T cells sorted from blood. This TCR derives from a man under 40 in good health. The CDR3 here is CAWSFGGDYGYTF. The CDR3 DNA follows: TGTGCCTGGAGTTTTGGGGGGGACTATGGCTACACCTTC.